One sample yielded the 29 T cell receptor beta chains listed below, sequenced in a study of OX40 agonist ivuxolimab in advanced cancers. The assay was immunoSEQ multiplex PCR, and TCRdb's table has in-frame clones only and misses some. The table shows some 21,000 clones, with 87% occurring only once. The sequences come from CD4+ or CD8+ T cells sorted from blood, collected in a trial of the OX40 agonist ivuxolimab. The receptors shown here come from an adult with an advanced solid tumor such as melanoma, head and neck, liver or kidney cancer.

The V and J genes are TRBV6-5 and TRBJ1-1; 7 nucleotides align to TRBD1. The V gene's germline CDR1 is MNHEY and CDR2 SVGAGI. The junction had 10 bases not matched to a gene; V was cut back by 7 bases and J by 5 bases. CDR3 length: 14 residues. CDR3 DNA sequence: TGTGCCAGCACCGCGTACAGGGGAGGGACTGAAGCTTTCTTT. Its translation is CASTAYRGGTEAFF.

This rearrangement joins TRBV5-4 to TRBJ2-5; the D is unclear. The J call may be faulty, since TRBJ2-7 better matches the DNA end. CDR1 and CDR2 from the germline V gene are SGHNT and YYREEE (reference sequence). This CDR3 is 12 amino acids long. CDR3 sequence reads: CASSFSRSEQYF. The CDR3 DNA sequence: TGTGCCAGCAGCTTCAGTCGGTCCGAGCAGTACTTC.

CDR3 coding DNA: TGTGCCAGCAGGCTAGCGGGGGAGGGAGAGACCCAGTACTTC. Its translation: CASRLAGEGETQYF. The rearrangement links TRBV5-4 to TRBJ2-5, with 10 nucleotides matching TRBD2. Trimming took 5 bases from V and 4 from J; bases not matched to a gene: 5. CDR1 and CDR2 from the germline V gene are SGHNT and YYREEE (reference sequence). The CDR3 is made up of 14 amino acids.

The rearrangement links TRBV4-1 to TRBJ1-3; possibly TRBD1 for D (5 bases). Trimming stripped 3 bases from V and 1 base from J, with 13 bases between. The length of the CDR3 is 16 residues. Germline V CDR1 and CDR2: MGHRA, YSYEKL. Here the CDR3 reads CASSHPGAQSGNTIYF. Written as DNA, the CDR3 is TGCGCCAGCAGCCATCCCGGGGCTCAATCTGGAAACACCATATATTTT.

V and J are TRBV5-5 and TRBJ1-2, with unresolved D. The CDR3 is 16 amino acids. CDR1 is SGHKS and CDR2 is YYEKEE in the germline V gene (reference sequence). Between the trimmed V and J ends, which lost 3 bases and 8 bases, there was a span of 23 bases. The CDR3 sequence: CASSSRTDRGRGGYTF. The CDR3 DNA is TGTGCCAGCAGCTCCCGGACGGATCGCGGACGTGGAGGCTACACCTTC.

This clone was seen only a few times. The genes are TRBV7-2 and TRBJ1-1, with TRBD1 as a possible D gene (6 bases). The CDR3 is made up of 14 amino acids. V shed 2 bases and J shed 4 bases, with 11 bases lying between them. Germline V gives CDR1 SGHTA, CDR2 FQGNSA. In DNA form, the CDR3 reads TGTGCCAGCAGCTTAAGAGGGGGTAGCACTGAAGCTTTCTTT. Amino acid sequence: CASSLRGGSTEAFF.

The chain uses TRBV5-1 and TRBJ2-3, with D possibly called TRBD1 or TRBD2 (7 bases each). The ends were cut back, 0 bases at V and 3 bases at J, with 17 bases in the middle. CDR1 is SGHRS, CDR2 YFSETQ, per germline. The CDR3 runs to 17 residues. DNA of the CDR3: TGCGCCAGCAGCTTGGACCTCCAGGGGGGGGGAACAGATACGCAGTATTTT. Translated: CASSLDLQGGGTDTQYF.

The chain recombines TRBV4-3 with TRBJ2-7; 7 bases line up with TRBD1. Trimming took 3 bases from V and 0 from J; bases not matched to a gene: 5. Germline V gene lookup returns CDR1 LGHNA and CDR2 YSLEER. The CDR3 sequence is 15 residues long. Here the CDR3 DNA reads TGCGCCAGCAGCCACTCGACAGGGAGCTCCTACGAGCAGTACTTC. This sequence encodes CASSHSTGSSYEQYF.

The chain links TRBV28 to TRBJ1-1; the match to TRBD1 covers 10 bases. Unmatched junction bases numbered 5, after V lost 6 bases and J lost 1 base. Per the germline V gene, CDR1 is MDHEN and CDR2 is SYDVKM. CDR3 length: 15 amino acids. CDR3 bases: TGTGCCAGCAGAGGACAGGGGGATTCGAACACTGAAGCTTTCTTT. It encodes CASRGQGDSNTEAFF.

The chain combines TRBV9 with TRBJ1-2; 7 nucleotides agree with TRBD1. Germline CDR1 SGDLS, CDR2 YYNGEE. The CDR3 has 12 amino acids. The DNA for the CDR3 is TGTGCTACGGCAGGGGGTAACTATGGCTACACCTTC. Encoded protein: CATAGGNYGYTF.

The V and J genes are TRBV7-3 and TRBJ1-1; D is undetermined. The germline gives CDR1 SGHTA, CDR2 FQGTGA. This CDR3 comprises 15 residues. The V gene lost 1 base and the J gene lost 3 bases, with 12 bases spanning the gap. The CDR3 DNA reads TGTGCCAGCAGCTTAATAGCCCTCGGGGACACTGAAGCTTTCTTT. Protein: CASSLIALGDTEAFF.

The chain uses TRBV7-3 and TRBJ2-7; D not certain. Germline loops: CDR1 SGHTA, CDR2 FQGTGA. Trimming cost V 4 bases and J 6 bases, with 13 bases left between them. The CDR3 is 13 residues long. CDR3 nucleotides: TGTGCCAGCAGCTACGTAGGGTCGGGCGAGCAGTACTTC. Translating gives CASSYVGSGEQYF.

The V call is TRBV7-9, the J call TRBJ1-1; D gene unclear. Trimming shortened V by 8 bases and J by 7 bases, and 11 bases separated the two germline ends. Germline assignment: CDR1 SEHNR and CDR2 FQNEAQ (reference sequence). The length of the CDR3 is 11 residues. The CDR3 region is CASRIGGEAFF. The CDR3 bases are TGTGCCAGCCGTATAGGAGGTGAAGCTTTCTTT. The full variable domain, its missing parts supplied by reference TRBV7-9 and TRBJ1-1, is DTGVSQNPRHKITKRGQNVTFRCDPISEHNRLYWYRQTLGQGPEFLTYFQNEAQLEKSRLLSDRFSAERPKGSFSTLEIQRTEQGDSAMYLCASRIGGEAFFGQGTRLTVV.

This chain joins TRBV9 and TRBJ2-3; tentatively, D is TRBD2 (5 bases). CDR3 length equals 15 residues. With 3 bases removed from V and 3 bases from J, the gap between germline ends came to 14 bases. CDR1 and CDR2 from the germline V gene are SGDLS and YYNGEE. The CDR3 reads CASSEVGEWTDTQYF. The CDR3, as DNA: TGTGCCAGCAGCGAGGTCGGGGAATGGACAGATACGCAGTATTTT.

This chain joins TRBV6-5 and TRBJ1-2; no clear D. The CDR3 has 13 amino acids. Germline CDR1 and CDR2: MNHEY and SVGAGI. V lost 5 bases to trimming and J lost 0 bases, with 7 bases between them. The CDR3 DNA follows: TGTGCCAGCAGTGTAGTACCTAACTATGGCTACACCTTC. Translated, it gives CASSVVPNYGYTF.

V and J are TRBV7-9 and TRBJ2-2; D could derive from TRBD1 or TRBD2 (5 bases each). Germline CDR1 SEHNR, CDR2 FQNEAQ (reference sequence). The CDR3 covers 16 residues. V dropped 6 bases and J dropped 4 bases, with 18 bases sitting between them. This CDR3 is CASRISREGPTGELFF. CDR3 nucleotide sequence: TGTGCCAGCAGAATCAGTCGCGAGGGGCCCACCGGGGAGCTGTTTTTT.

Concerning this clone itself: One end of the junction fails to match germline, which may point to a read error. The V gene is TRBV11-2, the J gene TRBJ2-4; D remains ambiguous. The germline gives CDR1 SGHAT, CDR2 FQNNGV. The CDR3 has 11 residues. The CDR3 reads CASSLGAIPYF. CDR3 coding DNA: TGTGCCAGCAGCTTAGGTGCTATTCCGTACTTC.

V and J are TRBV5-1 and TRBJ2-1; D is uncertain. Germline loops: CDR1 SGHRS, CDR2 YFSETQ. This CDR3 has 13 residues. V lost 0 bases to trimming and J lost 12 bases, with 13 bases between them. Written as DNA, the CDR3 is TGCGCCAGCAGCTTGGCCGGCTCCAAGTGGCAGTTCTTC. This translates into CASSLAGSKWQFF. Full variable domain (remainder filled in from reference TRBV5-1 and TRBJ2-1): KAGVTQTPRYLIKTRGQQVTLSCSPISGHRSVSWYQQTPGQGLQFLFEYFSETQRNKGNFPGRFSGRQFSNSRSEMNVSTLELGDSALYLCASSLAGSKWQFFGPGTRLTVL.

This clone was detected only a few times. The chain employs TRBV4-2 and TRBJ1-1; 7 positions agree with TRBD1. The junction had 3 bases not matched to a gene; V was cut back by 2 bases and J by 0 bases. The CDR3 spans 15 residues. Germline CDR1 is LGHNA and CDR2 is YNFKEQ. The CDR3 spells CASSQKQGMNTEAFF. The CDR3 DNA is TGTGCCAGCAGCCAAAAACAGGGGATGAACACTGAAGCTTTCTTT.

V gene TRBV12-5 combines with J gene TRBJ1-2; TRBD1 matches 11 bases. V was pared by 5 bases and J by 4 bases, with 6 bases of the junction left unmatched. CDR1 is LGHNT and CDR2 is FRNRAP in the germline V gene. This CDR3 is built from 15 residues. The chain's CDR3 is CASGLGDRGTYGYTF. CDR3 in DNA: TGTGCTAGTGGTCTTGGGGACAGGGGGACCTATGGCTACACCTTC.

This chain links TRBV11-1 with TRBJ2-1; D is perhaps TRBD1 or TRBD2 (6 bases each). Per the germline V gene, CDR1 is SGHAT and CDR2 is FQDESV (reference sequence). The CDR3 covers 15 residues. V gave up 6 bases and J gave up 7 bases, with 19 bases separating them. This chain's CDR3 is CASRPLVGGRNEQFF. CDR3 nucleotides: TGTGCCAGCAGACCACTAGTGGGGGGCCGGAATGAGCAGTTCTTC.

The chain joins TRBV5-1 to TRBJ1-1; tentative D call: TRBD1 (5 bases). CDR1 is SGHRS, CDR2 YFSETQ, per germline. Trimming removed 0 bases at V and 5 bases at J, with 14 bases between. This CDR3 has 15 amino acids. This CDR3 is CASSLEQGVQTEAFF. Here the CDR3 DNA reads TGCGCCAGCAGCTTGGAGCAGGGAGTTCAAACTGAAGCTTTCTTT.

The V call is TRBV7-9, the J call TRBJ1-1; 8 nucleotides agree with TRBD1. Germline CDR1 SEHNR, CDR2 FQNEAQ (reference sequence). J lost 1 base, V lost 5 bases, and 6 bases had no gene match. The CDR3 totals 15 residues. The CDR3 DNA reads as TGTGCCAGCAGCCCGAGGACAGGGTGGAACACTGAAGCTTTCTTT. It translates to CASSPRTGWNTEAFF.

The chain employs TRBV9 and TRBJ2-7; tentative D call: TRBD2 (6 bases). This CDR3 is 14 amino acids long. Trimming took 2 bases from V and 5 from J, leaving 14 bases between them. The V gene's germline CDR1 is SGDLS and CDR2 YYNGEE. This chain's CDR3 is CASSVGGDSNEQYF. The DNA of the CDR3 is TGTGCCAGCAGCGTTGGAGGGGACTCGAACGAGCAGTACTTC.

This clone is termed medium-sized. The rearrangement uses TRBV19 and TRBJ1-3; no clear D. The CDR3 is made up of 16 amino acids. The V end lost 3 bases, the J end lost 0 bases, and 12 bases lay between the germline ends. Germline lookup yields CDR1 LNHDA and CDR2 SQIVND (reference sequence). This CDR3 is CASSISLASSGNTIYF. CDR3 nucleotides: TGTGCCAGTAGTATTAGTCTGGCGAGCTCTGGAAACACCATATATTTT.

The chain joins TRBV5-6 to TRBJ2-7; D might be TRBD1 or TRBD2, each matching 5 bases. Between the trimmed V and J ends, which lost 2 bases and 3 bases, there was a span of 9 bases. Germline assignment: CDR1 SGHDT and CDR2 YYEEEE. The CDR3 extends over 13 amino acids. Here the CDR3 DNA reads TGTGCCAGCAGCTTAGGGGACCACTACGAGCAGTACTTC. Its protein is CASSLGDHYEQYF. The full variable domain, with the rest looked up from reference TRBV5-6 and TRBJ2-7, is DAGVTQSPTHLIKTRGQQVTLRCSPKSGHDTVSWYQQALGQGPQFIFQYYEEEERQRGNFPDRFSGHQFPNYSSELNVNALLLGDSALYLCASSLGDHYEQYFGPGTRLTVT.

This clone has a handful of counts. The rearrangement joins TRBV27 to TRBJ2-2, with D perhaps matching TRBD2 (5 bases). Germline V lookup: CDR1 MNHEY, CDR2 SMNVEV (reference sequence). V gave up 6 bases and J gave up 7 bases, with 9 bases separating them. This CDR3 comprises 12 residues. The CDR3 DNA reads TGTGCCAGCAGCCCCCGGGGCGGGGAGCTGTTTTTT. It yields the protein CASSPRGGELFF.

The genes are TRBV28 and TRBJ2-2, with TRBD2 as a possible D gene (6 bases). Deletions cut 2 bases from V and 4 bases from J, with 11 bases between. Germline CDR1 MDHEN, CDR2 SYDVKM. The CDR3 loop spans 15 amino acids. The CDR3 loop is CASSLGGALTGELFF. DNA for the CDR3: TGTGCCAGCAGTTTAGGCGGGGCCCTCACCGGGGAGCTGTTTTTT.

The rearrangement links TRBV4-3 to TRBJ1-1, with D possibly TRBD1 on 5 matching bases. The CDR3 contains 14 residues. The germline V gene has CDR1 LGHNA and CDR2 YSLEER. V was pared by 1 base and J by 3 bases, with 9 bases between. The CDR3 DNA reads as TGCGCCAGCAGCCAAGTCACAGGCTACACTGAAGCTTTCTTT. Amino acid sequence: CASSQVTGYTEAFF.